This T cell receptor beta chain was profiled in a study of identical twins (dated by TCRdb to about 2016). A note on the overall study: To test whether fetal clonotypes persist, this study deep-sequenced TCR alpha and beta repertoires from monozygotic twins, from unrelated adults of various ages, and from cord blood. To rule out contamination, replicate twin experiments were performed at different times with different library preparation protocols.

This clonotype showed up just a few times. Its recognized antigen is unknown. Base quality data are lacking; no much larger clone is found one base away. Libraries were made using 5' RACE. The reads were generated on an Illumina HiSeq 2000. Template switching introduced a universal primer binding site; the final cDNA contained a unique molecular identifier, enabling accurate counting of TCR cDNA molecules. Specific primers in the conserved constant-segment region were used to synthesize first-strand cDNA for the TCR alpha and beta chains. To control for contamination, every cDNA library was double barcoded, receiving both a SMART-Mk sample barcode and Illumina barcodes. TruSeq adapter sequences and Illumina sample barcodes were added in two successive PCR steps. The TCR alpha and beta cDNA libraries were sequenced on the Illumina HiSeq platform using custom primers. Concerning the study's data processing: Raw reads were processed with MiGEC to extract unique molecular identifiers, and MiXCR was used to determine CDR3 positions. For each individual, recombination models were inferred using an EM algorithm with the repgenHMM and IGoR tools. The tcR package in R was used for shared clonotype analysis, with sharing normalized by the product of cloneset sizes. To study raw recombination without the effects of thymic and clonal selection, out-of-frame nonproductive sequences were analyzed. TCRdb redid the processing of the public reads, applying fastp at Q25 and MiXCR, and retained in-frame beta chains. Here each entry gathers all rows of one CDR3 protein and keeps the most common genes and DNA. TCRdb, rather than the study authors, made the V and J calls. This sample gives approximately 300,000 distinct CDR3 sequences in total; 7.5% to 9.5% of them show up just once. The ten most abundant clones make up 5.5% to 9% of the sample.

Only healthy Caucasian donors were included. The twin cohort comprised three pairs of female monozygotic twins, all aged roughly 18 to 30 years. CD4+ and CD8+ T cell populations were isolated with positive isolation kits from Invitrogen. The study at large found these results: Out-of-frame TCR alpha sequences shared between twins showed an excess of low generation-probability sequences compared with coincidental sharing between unrelated individuals. Out-of-frame TCR alpha sharing in monozygotic twins was systematically underestimated by recombination models, whereas sharing between unrelated individuals was in agreement with the recombination models. Abundant cord blood beta clonotypes carried fewer insertions; young adult naive repertoires showed a weaker similar trend, while memory repertoires showed none. Because the same donors could not be followed over many years, conclusions were based on cross-sectional statistical analysis. In beta out-of-frame sequences, excess twin sharing was weaker, because having fewer shared sequences lowered the signal-to-noise ratio. Zero-insertion analyses could be partly confounded by invariant T cells such as MAIT and iNKT, although diverse VJ usage argued against such confounding for most clonotypes.

The cysteine opens and the phenylalanine closes a CDR3 of 15 amino acids. Only the CDR3 DNA is retained, 45 bases long and in frame from the first base. For this chain, trimming is 7 bases at the V end and 6 bases at the J end, and the number of junction bases without a gene match is 12. The CDR1 and CDR2 encoded by the germline V gene are SNHLY and FYNNEI. The same sample was also used in a study of yellow fever vaccine responses in identical twins. Looking at the second paper: The authors reported that the T cell response to vaccination in identical twins appeared partly convergent and partly personalized. In identical twins, the study followed T cell clones that responded to the vaccine with precision.

The sample consisted of CD8+ T cells sorted from blood. The clonotype was recovered from a woman aged 18-35 years in good health. Recombination linked TRBV2 to TRBJ2-3, with 8 bases matching TRBD2. Read as DNA, the sequence is TGTGCCAGCACTAAGCGAGCGGGAGATGGGGATACGCAGTATTTT. It encodes CASTKRAGDGDTQYF.